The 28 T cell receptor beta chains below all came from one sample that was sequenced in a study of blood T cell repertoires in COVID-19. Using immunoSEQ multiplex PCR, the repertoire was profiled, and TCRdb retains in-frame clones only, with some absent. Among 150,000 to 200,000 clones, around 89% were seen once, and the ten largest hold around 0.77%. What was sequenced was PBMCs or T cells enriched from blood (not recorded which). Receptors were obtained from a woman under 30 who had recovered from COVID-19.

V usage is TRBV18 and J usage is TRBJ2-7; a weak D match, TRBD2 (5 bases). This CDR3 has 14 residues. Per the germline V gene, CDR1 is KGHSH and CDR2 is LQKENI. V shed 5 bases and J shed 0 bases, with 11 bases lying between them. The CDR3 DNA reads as TGTGCCAGCTCAAGACGGACTGCCTCCTACGAGCAGTACTTC. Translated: CASSRRTASYEQYF.

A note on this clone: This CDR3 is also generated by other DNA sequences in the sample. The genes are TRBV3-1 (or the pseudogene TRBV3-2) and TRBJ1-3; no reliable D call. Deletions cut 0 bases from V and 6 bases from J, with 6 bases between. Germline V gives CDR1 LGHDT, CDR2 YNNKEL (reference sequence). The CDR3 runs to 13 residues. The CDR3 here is CASSQDRVNTIYF. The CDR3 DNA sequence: TGTGCCAGCAGCCAAGATCGGGTAAACACCATATATTTT.

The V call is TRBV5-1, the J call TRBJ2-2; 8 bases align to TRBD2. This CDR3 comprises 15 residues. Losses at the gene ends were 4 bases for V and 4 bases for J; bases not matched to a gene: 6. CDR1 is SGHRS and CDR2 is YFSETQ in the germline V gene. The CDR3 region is CASSVGRAGTGELFF. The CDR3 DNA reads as TGCGCCAGCAGCGTCGGGAGGGCGGGCACCGGGGAGCTGTTTTTT.

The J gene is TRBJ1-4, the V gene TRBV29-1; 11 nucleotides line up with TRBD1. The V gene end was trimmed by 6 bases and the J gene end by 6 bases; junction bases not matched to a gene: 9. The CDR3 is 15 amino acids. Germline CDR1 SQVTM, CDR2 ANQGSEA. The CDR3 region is CSVGPGTGGYEKLFF. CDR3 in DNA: TGCAGCGTCGGACCCGGGACAGGGGGTTATGAAAAACTGTTTTTT.

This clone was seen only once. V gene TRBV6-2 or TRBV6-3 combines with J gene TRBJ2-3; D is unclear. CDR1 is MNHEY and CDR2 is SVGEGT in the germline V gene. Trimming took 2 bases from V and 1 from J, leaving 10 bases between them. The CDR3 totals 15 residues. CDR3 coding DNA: TGTGCCAGCAGTTACGACACCCTGCGCACAGATACGCAGTATTTT. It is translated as CASSYDTLRTDTQYF.

CDR3 DNA: TGTGCCAGCACACTGGGCAGGGGGCGGAAGGAGCAGTACTTC. It specifies CASTLGRGRKEQYF. The chain is built from TRBV28 and TRBJ2-7; the match to TRBD1 covers 8 bases. Germline assignment: CDR1 MDHEN and CDR2 SYDVKM. After removal of 7 bases from V and 7 bases from J, the junction contained 12 bases not matched to a gene. This CDR3 has 14 residues.

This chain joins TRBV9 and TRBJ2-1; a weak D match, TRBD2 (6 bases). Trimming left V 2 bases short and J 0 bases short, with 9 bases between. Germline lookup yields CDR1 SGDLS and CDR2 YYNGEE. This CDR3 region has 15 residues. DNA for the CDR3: TGTGCCAGCAGCGTGGAGGGCCTCTCCTACAATGAGCAGTTCTTC. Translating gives CASSVEGLSYNEQFF.

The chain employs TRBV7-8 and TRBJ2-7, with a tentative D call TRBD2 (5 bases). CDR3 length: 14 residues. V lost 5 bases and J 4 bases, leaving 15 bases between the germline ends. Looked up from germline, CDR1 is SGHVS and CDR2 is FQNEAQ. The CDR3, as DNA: TGTGCCAGCAGCCCTACTGAGGGTAAATACGAGCAGTACTTC. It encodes CASSPTEGKYEQYF.

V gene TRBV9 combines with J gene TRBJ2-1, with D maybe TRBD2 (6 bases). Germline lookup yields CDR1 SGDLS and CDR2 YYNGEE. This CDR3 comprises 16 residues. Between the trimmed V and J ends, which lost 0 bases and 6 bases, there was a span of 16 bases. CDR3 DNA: TGTGCCAGCAGCGTAGCTACTGGGGGAGGAGGCAATGAGCAGTTCTTC. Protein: CASSVATGGGGNEQFF.

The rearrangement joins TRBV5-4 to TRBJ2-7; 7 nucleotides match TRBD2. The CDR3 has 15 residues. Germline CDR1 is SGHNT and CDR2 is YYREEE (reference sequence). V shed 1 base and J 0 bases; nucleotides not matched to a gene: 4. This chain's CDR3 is CASSLPGGLSYEQYF. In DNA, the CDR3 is TGTGCCAGCAGCTTGCCGGGAGGCCTCTCCTACGAGCAGTACTTC.

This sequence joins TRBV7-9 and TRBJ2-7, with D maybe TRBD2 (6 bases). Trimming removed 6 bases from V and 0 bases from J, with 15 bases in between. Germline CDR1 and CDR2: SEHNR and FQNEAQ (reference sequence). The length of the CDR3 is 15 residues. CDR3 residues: CASSSTRGRSYEQYF. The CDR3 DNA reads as TGTGCCAGCAGTTCGACTAGAGGCCGCTCCTACGAGCAGTACTTC.

In DNA form, the CDR3 reads TGCGCCAGCAGCCCAAACAGGGGTGACATTCAGTACTTC. Amino acid sequence: CASSPNRGDIQYF. The V gene is TRBV4-1, the J gene TRBJ2-4, with TRBD1 identical over 7 bases. This CDR3 is 13 amino acids long. With V trimmed by 4 bases and J by 8 bases, 5 bases remained unmatched. The germline CDR1 and CDR2 sequences are MGHRA and YSYEKL.

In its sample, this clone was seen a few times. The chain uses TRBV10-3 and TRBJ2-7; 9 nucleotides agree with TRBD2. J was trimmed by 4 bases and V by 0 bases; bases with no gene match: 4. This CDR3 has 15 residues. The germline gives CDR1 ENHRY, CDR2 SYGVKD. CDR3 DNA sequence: TGTGCCATCAGTGAGTCTAGCGGGAGAAGGTACGAGCAGTACTTC. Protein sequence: CAISESSGRRYEQYF.

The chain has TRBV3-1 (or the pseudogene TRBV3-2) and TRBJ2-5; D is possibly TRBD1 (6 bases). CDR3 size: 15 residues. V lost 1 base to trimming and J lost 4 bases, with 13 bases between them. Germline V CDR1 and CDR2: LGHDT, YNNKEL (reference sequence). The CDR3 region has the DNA TGTGCCAGCAGCCAAGGTCGGCTCAGGGGAGAGACCCAGTACTTC. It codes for CASSQGRLRGETQYF.

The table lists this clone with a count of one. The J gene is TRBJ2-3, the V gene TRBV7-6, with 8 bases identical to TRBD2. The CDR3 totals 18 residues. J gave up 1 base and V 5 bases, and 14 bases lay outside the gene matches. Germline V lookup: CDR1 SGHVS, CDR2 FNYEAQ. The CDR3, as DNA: TGTGCCAGCAGCCGAGAGGGCCTTAGCGGGATAGGCACAGATACGCAGTATTTT. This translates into CASSREGLSGIGTDTQYF.

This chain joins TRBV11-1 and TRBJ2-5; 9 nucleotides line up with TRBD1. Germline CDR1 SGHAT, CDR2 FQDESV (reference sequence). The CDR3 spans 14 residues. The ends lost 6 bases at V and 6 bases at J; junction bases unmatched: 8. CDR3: CASSYGTGLKTQYF. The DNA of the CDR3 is TGTGCCAGCAGTTACGGGACAGGGTTAAAGACCCAGTACTTC.

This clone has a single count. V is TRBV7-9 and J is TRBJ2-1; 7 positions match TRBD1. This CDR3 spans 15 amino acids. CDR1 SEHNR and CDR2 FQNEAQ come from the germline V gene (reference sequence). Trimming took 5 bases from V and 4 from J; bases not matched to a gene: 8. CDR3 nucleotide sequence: TGTGCCAGCAGCCGCCCGGGACAGCCTTACAATGAGCAGTTCTTC. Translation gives CASSRPGQPYNEQFF.

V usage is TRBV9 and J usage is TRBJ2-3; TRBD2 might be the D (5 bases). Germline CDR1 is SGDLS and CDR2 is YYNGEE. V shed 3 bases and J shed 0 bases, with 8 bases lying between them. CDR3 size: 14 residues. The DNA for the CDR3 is TGTGCCAGCAGCGGGAGCGGAAGCACAGATACGCAGTATTTT. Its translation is CASSGSGSTDTQYF.

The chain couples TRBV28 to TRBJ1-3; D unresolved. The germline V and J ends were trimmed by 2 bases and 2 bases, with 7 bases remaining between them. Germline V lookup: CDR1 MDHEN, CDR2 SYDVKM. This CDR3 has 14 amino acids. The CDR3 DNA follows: TGTGCCAGCAGTTTAGGTACAGCTGGAAACACCATATATTTT. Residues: CASSLGTAGNTIYF. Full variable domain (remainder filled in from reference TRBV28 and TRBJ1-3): DVKVTQSSRYLVKRTGEKVFLECVQDMDHENMFWYRQDPGLGLRLIYFSYDVKMKEKGDIPEGYSVSREKKERFSLILESASTNQTSMYLCASSLGTAGNTIYFGEGSWLTVV.

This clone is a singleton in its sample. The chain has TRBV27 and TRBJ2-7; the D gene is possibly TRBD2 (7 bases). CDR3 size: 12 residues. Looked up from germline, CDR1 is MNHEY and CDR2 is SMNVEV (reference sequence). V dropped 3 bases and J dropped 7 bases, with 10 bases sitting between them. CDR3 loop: CASSFGGREQYF. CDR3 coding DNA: TGTGCCAGCAGTTTCGGGGGGCGGGAGCAGTACTTC.

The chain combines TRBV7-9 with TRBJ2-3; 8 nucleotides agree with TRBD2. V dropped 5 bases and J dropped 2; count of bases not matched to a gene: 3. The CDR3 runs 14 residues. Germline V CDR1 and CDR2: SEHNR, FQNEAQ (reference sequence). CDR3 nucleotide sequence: TGTGCCAGCAGCCCGACTAGCGCCACAGATACGCAGTATTTT. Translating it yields CASSPTSATDTQYF.

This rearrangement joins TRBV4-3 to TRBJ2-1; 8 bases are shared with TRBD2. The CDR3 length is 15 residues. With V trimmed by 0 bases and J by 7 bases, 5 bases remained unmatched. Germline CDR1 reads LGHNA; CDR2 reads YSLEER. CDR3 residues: CASSQDPSGLNEQFF. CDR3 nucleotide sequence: TGCGCCAGCAGCCAAGATCCTAGCGGGTTGAATGAGCAGTTCTTC.

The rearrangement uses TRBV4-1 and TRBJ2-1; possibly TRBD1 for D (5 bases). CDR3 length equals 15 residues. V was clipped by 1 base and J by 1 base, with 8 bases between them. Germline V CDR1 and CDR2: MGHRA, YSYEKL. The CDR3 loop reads CASSQVRGSYNEQFF. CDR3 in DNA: TGCGCCAGCAGCCAAGTAAGGGGTTCCTACAATGAGCAGTTCTTC.

The CDR3 region is CASSPLQDRGYGYTF. CDR3 coding DNA: TGTGCCAGCTCACCACTCCAGGACAGGGGTTATGGCTACACCTTC. The chain joins TRBV18 to TRBJ1-2; 9 bases are a match to TRBD1. V lost 1 base and J lost 5; bases outside the gene matches: 5. This CDR3 has 15 amino acids. The germline CDR1 and CDR2 sequences are KGHSH and LQKENI.

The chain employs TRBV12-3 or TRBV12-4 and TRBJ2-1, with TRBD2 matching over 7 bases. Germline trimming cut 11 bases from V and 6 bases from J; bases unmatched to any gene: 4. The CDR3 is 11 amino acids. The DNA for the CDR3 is TGTGCCTCCGCTAGCGGCAATGAGCAGTTCTTC. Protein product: CASASGNEQFF.

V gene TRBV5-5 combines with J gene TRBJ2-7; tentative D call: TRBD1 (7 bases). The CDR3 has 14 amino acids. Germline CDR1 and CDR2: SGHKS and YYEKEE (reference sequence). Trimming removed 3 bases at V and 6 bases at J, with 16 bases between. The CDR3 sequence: CASSSWTGLREQYF. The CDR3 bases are TGTGCCAGCAGCTCCTGGACAGGACTACGCGAGCAGTACTTC.

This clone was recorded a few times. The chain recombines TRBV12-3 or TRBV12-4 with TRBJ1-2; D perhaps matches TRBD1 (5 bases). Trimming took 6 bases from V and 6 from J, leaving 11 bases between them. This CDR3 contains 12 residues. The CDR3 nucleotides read TGTGCCAGCAGCTTGGAGGGGCATGGCTACACCTTC. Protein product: CASSLEGHGYTF.

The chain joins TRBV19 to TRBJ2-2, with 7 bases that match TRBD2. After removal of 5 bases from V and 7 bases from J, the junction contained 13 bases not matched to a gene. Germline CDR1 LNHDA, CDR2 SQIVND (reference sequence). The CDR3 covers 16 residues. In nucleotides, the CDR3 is TGTGCCAGTAGTCCAGCACCTCGGGAGGTAGGCGGGGAGCTGTTTTTT. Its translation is CASSPAPREVGGELFF.